The text below deals with one T cell receptor (beta chain). Clones were sequenced by immunoSEQ multiplex PCR, and TCRdb holds only the in-frame ones, with some missing. The sample gives some 320,000 clones, about nine tenths of which show up once; under 8% is in the top ten. V was pared by 0 bases and J by 9 bases, with 18 bases between. CDR1 is ENHRY, CDR2 SYGVKD, per germline. This CDR3 has 16 amino acids. The sample belongs to a study of blood T cell repertoires in COVID-19. About the study: PBMCs, B-cell-depleted T cells, or T cells provided the cDNA or gDNA that made up the material.

The TCR comes from a woman in her twenties or thirties who had recovered from COVID-19. Input material: peripheral blood. The chain has TRBV10-3 and TRBJ1-5; TRBD1 might be the D (5 bases). CDR3 sequence reads: CAISESREGFFGPQHF. The CDR3 DNA reads as TGTGCCATCAGTGAGTCGAGGGAGGGGTTCTTTGGGCCCCAGCATTTT.